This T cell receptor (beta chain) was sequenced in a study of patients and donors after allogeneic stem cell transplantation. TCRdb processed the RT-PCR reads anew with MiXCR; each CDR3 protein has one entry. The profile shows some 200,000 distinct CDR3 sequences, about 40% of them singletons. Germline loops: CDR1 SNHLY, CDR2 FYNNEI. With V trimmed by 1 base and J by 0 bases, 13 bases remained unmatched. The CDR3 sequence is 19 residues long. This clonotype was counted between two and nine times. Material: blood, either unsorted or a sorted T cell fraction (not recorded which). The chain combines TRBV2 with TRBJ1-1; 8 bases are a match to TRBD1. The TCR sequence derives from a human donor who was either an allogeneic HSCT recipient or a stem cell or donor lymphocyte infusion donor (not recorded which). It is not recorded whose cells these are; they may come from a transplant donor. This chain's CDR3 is CASSEGGRTGKRLNTEAFF. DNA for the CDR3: TGTGCCAGCAGTGAAGGGGGAAGGACAGGGAAAAGGTTGAACACTGAAGCTTTCTTT.